One and the same sample provided the 17 T cell receptor beta chains below, sequenced in a study of vaccination and CD4 T cells after COVID-19. The antigens for these receptors are not known. With the Oncomine TCR Beta short-read assay, DNA from cultured CD4+ T cells was sequenced. One entry per CDR3 protein results from TCRdb running MiXCR on the PCR reads. The data contain about 4,500 distinct CDR3 sequences, around 48% of them singletons. The treatment denotes: roughly 11-day PBMC culture with coronavirus spike peptide pools or control peptides (ViraFEST assay). Sequencing was carried out using CD4+ T cells from blood, cultured in vitro. These receptors all stem from a human donor who had recovered from COVID-19.

The rearrangement joins TRBV7-3 to TRBJ1-1; 10 bases agree with TRBD1. With V trimmed by 5 bases and J by 0 bases, 6 bases remained unmatched. The CDR3 has 16 residues. Per the germline V gene, CDR1 is SGHTA and CDR2 is FQGTGA. CDR3 loop: CASSEGQGRMNTEAFF. The CDR3 DNA is TGTGCCAGCAGCGAGGGACAGGGGCGGATGAACACTGAAGCTTTCTTT.

The genes are TRBV10-3 and TRBJ2-7, with D unclear. Germline V gene data show CDR1 as ENHRY and CDR2 as SYGVKD. The CDR3 length is 16 residues. V gave up 0 bases and J gave up 3 bases, with 15 bases separating them. CDR3 coding DNA: TGTGCCATCAGTGAGTCGAGATCAGCTGTGAGCTACGAGCAGTACTTC. Translated, it gives CAISESRSAVSYEQYF.

This clonotype was found a few times. The rearrangement links TRBV10-3 to TRBJ1-1, with 11 bases matching TRBD1. Trimming cost V 9 bases and J 2 bases; bases outside gene matches: 5. Germline V CDR1 and CDR2: ENHRY, SYGVKD. This CDR3 region has 14 residues. CDR3 sequence reads: CAMRDRGTNTEAFF. CDR3 nucleotides: TGTGCCATGAGGGACAGGGGGACTAACACTGAAGCTTTCTTT.

This clonotype turned up a few times. This chain connects TRBV20-1 to TRBJ2-5, with 10 bases aligning to TRBD2. V dropped 1 base and J dropped 8; count of bases not matched to a gene: 13. Germline V gene data show CDR1 as DFQATT and CDR2 as SNEGSKA (reference sequence). CDR3 length equals 16 residues. The CDR3 here is CSARGLLAGVRGTQYF. CDR3 coding DNA: TGCAGTGCTAGAGGGCTTCTAGCGGGGGTCCGGGGAACCCAGTACTTC.

The chain uses TRBV20-1 and TRBJ2-7; 9 positions match TRBD2. CDR3 size: 15 residues. The germline V gene has CDR1 DFQATT and CDR2 SNEGSKA (reference sequence). The V gene end was trimmed by 3 bases and the J gene end by 7 bases; junction bases not matched to a gene: 13. CDR3 nucleotides: TGCAGTGCTAGCAGGGTGGGGCTAGCGGGAAGGGAGCAGTACTTC. It codes for CSASRVGLAGREQYF.

The chain joins TRBV20-1 to TRBJ1-1; D uncertain. The CDR3 totals 14 residues. Germline V gives CDR1 DFQATT, CDR2 SNEGSKA (reference sequence). V lost 2 bases, J lost 1 base, and 11 bases lay in between. CDR3 sequence: CSARHIVANTEAFF. The DNA for the CDR3 is TGCAGTGCTAGACACATAGTGGCGAACACTGAAGCTTTCTTT.

The chain has TRBV6-2 or TRBV6-3 and TRBJ1-2; D unresolved. Germline V CDR1 and CDR2: MNHEY, SVGEGT. The V gene lost 6 bases and the J gene lost 7 bases, with 18 bases spanning the gap. The CDR3 has 14 residues. CDR3 amino acids: CASSDSPQYRGYTF. CDR3 coding DNA: TGTGCCAGCAGCGATTCCCCCCAATATCGTGGCTACACCTTC.

V gene TRBV11-2 combines with J gene TRBJ2-7; D perhaps matches TRBD1 (6 bases). Trimming removed 6 bases from V and 2 bases from J, with 14 bases in between. CDR3 length: 14 amino acids. From germline, CDR1 is SGHAT and CDR2 FQNNGV. CDR3 amino acids: CASSPPTGPYEQYF. DNA for the CDR3: TGTGCCAGCAGTCCTCCGACAGGCCCCTACGAGCAGTACTTC.

As concerns this clonotype: One junction end disagrees with the germline gene, perhaps due to a read error. The chain couples TRBV7-6 to TRBJ2-5, with D unresolved. The CDR3 is made up of 11 amino acids. The V gene's germline CDR1 is SGHVS and CDR2 FNYEAQ. CDR3 protein: CASSLGETRYF. As DNA, the CDR3 is TGTGCCAGCAGCTTAGGAGAGACCCGGTACTTC. Full variable domain (rest looked up from reference TRBV7-6 and TRBJ2-5): GAGVSQSPRYKVTKRGQDVALRCDPISGHVSLYWYRQALGQGPEFLTYFNYEAQQDKSGLPNDRFSAERPEGSISTLTIQRTEQRDSAMYRCASSLGETRYFGPGTRLLVL.

Only a few counts were recorded for this clonotype. V and J are TRBV28 and TRBJ1-5, with no clear D. Germline CDR1 is MDHEN and CDR2 is SYDVKM. Trimming stripped 7 bases from V and 2 bases from J, with 9 bases between. This CDR3 comprises 13 residues. The CDR3 bases are TGTGCCAGCACACAAATTGGCAATCAGCCCCAGCATTTT. This encodes CASTQIGNQPQHF.

V gene TRBV7-3 combines with J gene TRBJ2-3; a weak D match, TRBD2 (6 bases). The length of the CDR3 is 14 residues. Germline V gene sequence: CDR1 SGHTA, CDR2 FQGTGA. Trimming removed 5 bases at V and 0 bases at J, with 9 bases between. The CDR3 region has the DNA TGTGCCAGCAGCCGGGGGATGAGCACAGATACGCAGTATTTT. Translated, it gives CASSRGMSTDTQYF.

V and J are TRBV5-1 and TRBJ1-6; TRBD1 aligns across 10 bases. The J segment lost 7 bases and the V segment lost 0 bases, leaving 10 bases of the junction unmatched. CDR1 is SGHRS and CDR2 is YFSETQ in the germline V gene. The CDR3 consists of 18 residues. The DNA for the CDR3 is TGCGCCAGCAGCTTGGGGGGGACAGGGGCCCGGAGCAATTCACCCCTCCACTTT. Its translation: CASSLGGTGARSNSPLHF.

This clonotype was seen only a few times. The chain combines TRBV7-9 with TRBJ2-3, with 10 positions matching TRBD2. Looked up from germline, CDR1 is SEHNR and CDR2 is FQNEAQ (reference sequence). This CDR3 contains 17 residues. Germline trimming cut 0 bases from V and 4 bases from J; bases unmatched to any gene: 7. The chain's CDR3 is CASSLAKGLALSDTQYF. CDR3 bases: TGTGCCAGCAGCTTAGCCAAGGGACTAGCGTTATCAGATACGCAGTATTTT.

The chain links TRBV20-1 to TRBJ1-1; possible D gene TRBD1, 5 bases. Germline V gene sequence: CDR1 DFQATT, CDR2 SNEGSKA (reference sequence). This CDR3 contains 14 residues. Trimming cost V 5 bases and J 0 bases, with 13 bases left between them. Here the CDR3 DNA reads TGCAGTGCTGTTTCCGGGACGGTGAACACTGAAGCTTTCTTT. As protein: CSAVSGTVNTEAFF.

The genes are TRBV28 and TRBJ1-1; D remains ambiguous. Trimming removed 5 bases at V and 2 bases at J, with 6 bases between. This CDR3 has 12 residues. Germline lookup yields CDR1 MDHEN and CDR2 SYDVKM. CDR3 coding DNA: TGTGCCAGCAGTCCCCTAAACACTGAAGCTTTCTTT. This gives the protein CASSPLNTEAFF.

The rearrangement joins TRBV7-9 to TRBJ1-4; D is uncertain. CDR1 SEHNR and CDR2 FQNEAQ come from the germline V gene (reference sequence). This CDR3 spans 13 amino acids. The V end lost 2 bases, the J end lost 8 bases, and 9 bases lay between the germline ends. CDR3 in DNA: TGTGCCAGCAGCTTATGGGCACAAGAAAAACTGTTTTTT. Its protein product is CASSLWAQEKLFF. The full variable domain, its missing parts supplied by reference TRBV7-9 and TRBJ1-4, is DTGVSQNPRHKITKRGQNVTFRCDPISEHNRLYWYRQTLGQGPEFLTYFQNEAQLEKSRLLSDRFSAERPKGSFSTLEIQRTEQGDSAMYLCASSLWAQEKLFFGSGTQLSVL.

The chain joins TRBV15 to TRBJ2-5; D uncertain. The CDR3 totals 15 residues. The V end lost 1 base, the J end lost 0 bases, and 9 bases lay between the germline ends. Germline V lookup: CDR1 LNHNV, CDR2 YYDKDF (reference sequence). CDR3 coding DNA: TGTGCCACCAGCAGAGCTGGGATGTACCAAGAGACCCAGTACTTC. Amino acid sequence: CATSRAGMYQETQYF. Supplemented by reference TRBV15 and TRBJ2-5, the full variable domain reads DAMVIQNPRYQVTQFGKPVTLSCSQTLNHNVMYWYQQKSSQAPKLLFHYYDKDFNNEADTPDNFQSRRPNTSFCFLDIRSPGLGDTAMYLCATSRAGMYQETQYFGPGTRLLVL.